One sample yielded the 15 T cell receptor beta chains listed below, sequenced in a study of shared clonotypes between healthy human individuals. Data came from immunoSEQ multiplex PCR; TCRdb stores just in-frame clones and leaves some out. The sample has millions of clones, approximately 93% seen once; the top ten hold roughly 0.36%. Sequencing input: naive CD4+ T cells from PBMCs. Subset specified: CD45RA+ positively selected. These TCRs come from a man aged 18 to 30 in good health. Some clones in this sample may be carry-over from other donors' samples.

The V gene is TRBV5-6, the J gene TRBJ2-1; D might be TRBD1 (6 bases). The CDR3 is made up of 16 amino acids. The germline V gene has CDR1 SGHDT and CDR2 YYEEEE. Trimming took 1 base from V and 6 from J, leaving 17 bases between them. CDR3 protein: CASSLLVLTGRNEQFF. In DNA form, the CDR3 reads TGTGCCAGCAGCTTGTTAGTCCTGACAGGTCGCAATGAGCAGTTCTTC.

The chain combines TRBV27 with TRBJ1-5; D is perhaps TRBD1 (5 bases). V shed 6 bases and J shed 6 bases, with 21 bases lying between them. The CDR3 runs to 16 residues. In germline, CDR1 is MNHEY, CDR2 SMNVEV (reference sequence). The CDR3 DNA follows: TGTGCCAGCAGCCGATACAGGTTGATGTTCGGTCAGCCCCAGCATTTT. Translation gives CASSRYRLMFGQPQHF.

The chain carries TRBV14 and TRBJ2-1; 8 nucleotides match TRBD2. After removal of 4 bases from V and 8 bases from J, the junction contained 4 bases not matched to a gene. CDR1 is SGHDN, CDR2 FVKESK, per germline. The CDR3 spans 13 residues. The CDR3 DNA follows: TGTGCCAGCAGCCGGCGGGAGGCCGATGAGCAGTTCTTC. Protein sequence: CASSRREADEQFF.

This chain connects TRBV5-1 to TRBJ1-2, with D perhaps matching TRBD1 (6 bases). The CDR3 consists of 14 residues. The V and J ends lost 0 bases and 3 bases respectively, with 9 bases between them. Germline V gives CDR1 SGHRS, CDR2 YFSETQ. The CDR3 nucleotides are TGCGCCAGCAGCTTGGCACAGGGCTACTATGGCTACACCTTC. It codes for CASSLAQGYYGYTF.

This clone was observed a single time. The chain couples TRBV7-2 to TRBJ2-3, with 10 bases identical to TRBD2. Germline CDR1 and CDR2: SGHTA and FQGNSA. The CDR3 length is 19 residues. Losses at the gene ends were 2 bases for V and 1 base for J; bases not matched to a gene: 12. DNA of the CDR3: TGTGCCAGCAGCTTAAGGCTAGCGGGAGCCCAGACGGGCACAGATACGCAGTATTTT. The encoded protein is CASSLRLAGAQTGTDTQYF.

V is TRBV9 and J is TRBJ2-2; D uncertain. V was shortened by 1 base and J by 2 bases, with 12 bases between the two germline ends. Germline CDR1 SGDLS, CDR2 YYNGEE. This CDR3 is 16 amino acids long. CDR3 coding DNA: TGTGCCAGCAGCGTACTGAGTATCGGTAACACCGGGGAGCTGTTTTTT. The encoded protein is CASSVLSIGNTGELFF. Combining the CDR3 with reference TRBV9 and TRBJ2-2 gives the whole variable domain DSGVTQTPKHLITATGQRVTLRCSPRSGDLSVYWYQQSLDQGLQFLIQYYNGEERAKGNILERFSAQQFPDLHSELNLSSLELGDSALYFCASSVLSIGNTGELFFGEGSRLTVL.

The genes are TRBV6-4 and TRBJ2-7, with a weak D call TRBD1 (6 bases). V was trimmed by 5 bases and J by 1 base, leaving 12 bases between them. This CDR3 has 14 amino acids. Germline V gene lookup returns CDR1 MRHNA and CDR2 SNTAGT. DNA of the CDR3: TGTGCCAGCAGTCCCGACAGGTTTTCCTACGAGCAGTACTTC. The encoded protein is CASSPDRFSYEQYF.

The chain employs TRBV6-5 and TRBJ1-5; D gene ambiguous. The CDR3 consists of 14 residues. V gave up 4 bases and J gave up 5 bases, with 12 bases separating them. Germline CDR1 and CDR2: MNHEY and SVGAGI. CDR3 protein: CASSSPPEYQPQHF. For the CDR3, the DNA is TGTGCCAGCAGTTCTCCCCCGGAATATCAGCCCCAGCATTTT.

The gene calls are TRBV28 and TRBJ2-3; no reliable D call. Germline V gene lookup returns CDR1 MDHEN and CDR2 SYDVKM. V dropped 6 bases and J dropped 0 bases, with 19 bases sitting between them. The CDR3 is made up of 17 amino acids. In nucleotides, the CDR3 is TGTGCCAGCAGCTTCCCCCACGAGTGGTACAGCACAGATACGCAGTATTTT. Translated: CASSFPHEWYSTDTQYF.

The rearrangement links TRBV19 to TRBJ1-4, with no clear D. CDR3 length: 13 amino acids. Germline values: CDR1 LNHDA, CDR2 SQIVND (reference sequence). V lost 6 bases to trimming and J lost 7 bases, with 12 bases between them. CDR3 amino acids: CASSLRRTEKLFF. The CDR3 bases are TGTGCCAGTAGCCTAAGGAGGACTGAAAAACTGTTTTTT.

This clone appeared once. The chain recombines TRBV7-2 with TRBJ2-2; D not resolved. Trimming cost V 2 bases and J 6 bases, with 4 bases left between them. The CDR3 is 12 residues long. Germline CDR1 and CDR2: SGHTA and FQGNSA. CDR3 in amino acids: CASSLWPGELFF. The DNA for the CDR3 is TGTGCCAGCAGCTTATGGCCCGGGGAGCTGTTTTTT.

This clone was counted a single time. Here the CDR3 DNA reads TGTGCCAGCAGCTTAGGCCCGGGGGCGGGCAATGAGCAGTTCTTC. This translates into CASSLGPGAGNEQFF. V and J are TRBV7-2 and TRBJ2-1; either TRBD1 or TRBD2 may supply D (6 bases each). Per the germline V gene, CDR1 is SGHTA and CDR2 is FQGNSA. V shed 1 base and J shed 6 bases, with 13 bases lying between them. The CDR3 consists of 15 residues.

The V gene is TRBV27, the J gene TRBJ1-2; D unresolved. V was trimmed by 1 base and J by 2 bases, leaving 11 bases between them. The CDR3 loop spans 15 amino acids. Germline V gene sequence: CDR1 MNHEY, CDR2 SMNVEV (reference sequence). CDR3 region: CASSLFPQTNYGYTF. The CDR3 DNA reads as TGTGCCAGCAGTTTATTCCCCCAGACAAACTATGGCTACACCTTC.

The V call is TRBV5-4, the J call TRBJ2-3; D may be TRBD2 (6 bases). V dropped 4 bases and J dropped 5 bases, with 11 bases sitting between them. Germline CDR1 SGHNT, CDR2 YYREEE (reference sequence). The CDR3 runs to 13 residues. The CDR3, as DNA: TGTGCCAGCAGCCTCCAGGGAGGAGATACGCAGTATTTT. Encoded protein: CASSLQGGDTQYF.

The genes are TRBV2 and TRBJ2-5; a weak D match, TRBD1 (6 bases). Germline V lookup: CDR1 SNHLY, CDR2 FYNNEI. V gave up 0 bases and J gave up 5 bases, with 7 bases separating them. The CDR3 length is 13 residues. Here the CDR3 reads CASSEAGGETQYF. In nucleotides, the CDR3 is TGTGCCAGCAGTGAAGCAGGGGGTGAGACCCAGTACTTC.